The clone carrying this T cell receptor beta chain was counted at least ten times. The CDR3 covers 12 residues. The V segment lost 6 bases and the J segment 10 bases; nucleotides outside the gene matches: 9. Germline V gene data show CDR1 as SQVTM and CDR2 as ANQGSEA. This specimen comes from a study of low-dose radiotherapy and immunotherapy resistance in tumors. Time point specified: after trial treatment. The treatment denotes: LDRT plus nivolumab, ipilimumab, low-dose cyclophosphamide and aspirin (RACIN trial). With TRAV- and TRBV-specific primers, first-strand cDNA was made, covering the alpha and beta chains. Amplification of TCRs used a constant-region primer and V-primer adapter for 20 PCR cycles. The mRNA that was isolated underwent amplification by in vitro transcription. TCRdb processed the reads anew with MiXCR; each CDR3 protein has one entry. This table has nearly 60,000 distinct CDR3 sequences, about 23% appearing once.

The starting material was PBMCs, obtained after low-dose radiotherapy plus immunotherapy. The chain recombines TRBV29-1 with TRBJ1-1; 9 nucleotides match TRBD1. This clonotype was sampled from a male donor with prostate cancer. The CDR3 nucleotides are TGCAGCGTGGACAGGGGTGGTCTGGGAGCTTTCTTT. It translates to CSVDRGGLGAFF.